These T cell receptor beta chains were read from a single sample in a study of PD-L1 blockade in urothelial cancer. The protocol was immunoSEQ multiplex PCR, while the TCRdb copy is restricted to in-frame clones and leaves out a portion. The sample yields roughly 40,000 clones, 81% seen once. Sample: PBMCs, taken around atezolizumab (anti-PD-L1) treatment. The receptors come from a man aged 65-85 years with urothelial cancer. CDR3s include the opening cysteine and the closing phenylalanine or tryptophan. A D gene is named only where the DNA matches it firmly. Size values are once, few and many counts, or a class for expanded clones, and some rows have none.

d_call	v_call	clone_size	j_call	cdr3_aa	cdr3_nt
TRBD1	TRBV5-1	NA	TRBJ1-2	CASSLDGTGEDDYGYTF	TGCGCCAGCAGCTTGGACGGGACAGGAGAGGATGACTATGGCTACACCTTC
NA	TRBV27	NA	TRBJ2-1	CASSLSGVSYNEQFF	TGTGCCAGCAGTTTATCAGGGGTGTCCTACAATGAGCAGTTCTTC
NA	TRBV9	NA	TRBJ1-1	CASSVGSDRNTEAFF	TGTGCCAGCAGCGTAGGGTCTGACAGGAACACTGAAGCTTTCTTT
NA	TRBV6-1	NA	TRBJ1-2	CASSEEAAGGGVLEGYTF	TGTGCCAGCAGTGAAGAGGCGGCTGGGGGGGGCGTCCTTGAGGGCTACACCTTC
TRBD2	TRBV13	NA	TRBJ2-7	CASSLITPGVAGESHEQYF	TGTGCCAGCAGCTTAATAACTCCGGGGGTAGCGGGAGAGTCCCACGAGCAGTACTTC
NA	TRBV7-2	NA	TRBJ1-1	CASSELGREMNTEAFF	TGTGCCAGCAGCGAGTTAGGAAGGGAGATGAACACTGAAGCTTTCTTT
NA	TRBV14	NA	TRBJ2-3	CASSQDLADTQYF	TGTGCCAGCAGCCAAGATTTAGCAGATACGCAGTATTTT
TRBD1	TRBV18	NA	TRBJ1-1	CASSIGLGQNSEAFF	TGTGCCAGCTCAATCGGTTTGGGACAGAACTCTGAAGCTTTCTTT
TRBD2	TRBV5-8	NA	TRBJ2-5	CASSLGGRAETQYF	TGTGCCAGCAGCTTGGGCGGGAGGGCAGAGACCCAGTACTTC
TRBD2	TRBV7-2	NA	TRBJ2-1	CASSATSGDYNEQFF	TGTGCCAGCAGCGCGACTAGCGGTGACTACAATGAGCAGTTCTTC
TRBD2	TRBV7-9	NA	TRBJ2-3	CASSPPGTSGSDTQYF	TGTGCCAGCAGCCCCCCCGGGACTAGCGGGAGTGATACGCAGTATTTT
TRBD1	TRBV4-1	few	TRBJ1-5	CASSPSRTGFQPQHF	TGCGCCAGCAGCCCCTCAAGGACAGGGTTTCAGCCCCAGCATTTT
TRBD2	TRBV11-3	once	TRBJ2-7	CASSLVGLAGVSEQYF	TGTGCCAGCAGCTTAGTGGGACTAGCGGGAGTAAGCGAGCAGTACTTC
NA	TRBV29-1	NA	TRBJ1-1	CSDTGLGTEAFF	TGCAGCGATACAGGGTTGGGAACTGAAGCTTTCTTT
NA	TRBV19	NA	TRBJ2-3	CASSLRGGVLPSSTDTQYF	TGTGCCAGTAGTTTACGGGGCGGGGTCCTCCCCTCTAGCACAGATACGCAGTATTTT
NA	TRBV5-1	NA	TRBJ1-6	CASSLGQGNSPLHF	TGCGCCAGCAGCTTGGGGCAGGGCAATTCACCCCTCCACTTT
NA	TRBV27	NA	TRBJ2-1	CASSLPPDEQFF	TGTGCCAGCAGTTTACCCCCCGATGAGCAGTTCTTC
TRBD1	TRBV10-3	few	TRBJ1-4	CAISEGGTGFEKLFF	TGTGCCATCAGTGAAGGCGGGACAGGGTTTGAAAAACTGTTTTTT
TRBD2	TRBV19	NA	TRBJ2-3	CASTDRAASGQSDTQYF	TGTGCCAGTACCGACAGAGCGGCTAGCGGACAATCAGATACGCAGTATTTT
NA	TRBV27	once	TRBJ2-5	CASSQAQETQYF	TGTGCCAGCAGCCAGGCCCAAGAGACCCAGTACTTC
TRBD2	TRBV9	NA	TRBJ2-1	CASSVVPSGGHNEQFF	TGTGCCAGCAGCGTAGTGCCTAGCGGGGGTCACAATGAGCAGTTCTTC
NA	TRBV11-2	NA	TRBJ2-5	CASSTQTRVSETQYF	TGTGCCAGCAGCACACAAACCAGGGTTTCGGAGACCCAGTACTTC